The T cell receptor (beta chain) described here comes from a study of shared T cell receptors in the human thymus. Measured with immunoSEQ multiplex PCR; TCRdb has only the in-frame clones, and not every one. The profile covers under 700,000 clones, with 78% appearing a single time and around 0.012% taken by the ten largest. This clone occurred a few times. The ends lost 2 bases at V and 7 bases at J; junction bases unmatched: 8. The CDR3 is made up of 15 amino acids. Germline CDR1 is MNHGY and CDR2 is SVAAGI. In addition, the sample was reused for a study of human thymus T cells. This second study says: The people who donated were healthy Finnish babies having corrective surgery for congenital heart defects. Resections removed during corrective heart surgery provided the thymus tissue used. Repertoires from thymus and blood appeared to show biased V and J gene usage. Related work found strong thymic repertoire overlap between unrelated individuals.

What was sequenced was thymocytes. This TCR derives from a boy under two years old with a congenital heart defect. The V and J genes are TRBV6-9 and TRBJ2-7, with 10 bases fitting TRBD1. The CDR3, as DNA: TGTGCCAGCAGTTATCGGGACAGGGGTCTGAGGGAGCAGTACTTC. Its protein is CASSYRDRGLREQYF.